A single sample is the source of the 5 T cell receptor beta chains below, sequenced in a study of blood T cell repertoires in COVID-19. Libraries were prepared by immunoSEQ multiplex PCR; TCRdb keeps only in-frame clonotypes and omits some of them. The table has roughly 150,000 clones, 88% seen once. The specimen was peripheral blood. Every receptor here comes from a man aged 50 to 60 who had recovered from COVID-19.

V usage is TRBV7-8 and J usage is TRBJ2-1; the match to TRBD1 covers 7 bases. In germline, CDR1 is SGHVS, CDR2 FQNEAQ. This CDR3 is 15 amino acids long. The junction had 5 bases not matched to a gene; V was cut back by 0 bases and J by 6 bases. CDR3 in amino acids: CASSLAGTASNEQFF. DNA for the CDR3: TGTGCCAGCAGCTTAGCCGGGACAGCTTCCAATGAGCAGTTCTTC.

The chain uses TRBV3-1 (or the pseudogene TRBV3-2) and TRBJ2-7, with TRBD2 matching 9 bases. The CDR3 is 17 amino acids. Germline trimming cut 1 base from V and 1 base from J; bases unmatched to any gene: 8. The germline CDR1 and CDR2 sequences are LGHDT and YNNKEL (reference sequence). CDR3 sequence (DNA): TGTGCCAGCAGCCAAGGGAATAGCGGGAGCCCTTCCTACGAGCAGTACTTC. This encodes CASSQGNSGSPSYEQYF.

The V and J genes are TRBV9 and TRBJ1-3; TRBD1 is a possible D gene (6 bases). Germline V lookup: CDR1 SGDLS, CDR2 YYNGEE. V was cut by 3 bases and J by 4 bases, with 14 bases left in between. This CDR3 comprises 15 residues. The CDR3 DNA follows: TGTGCCAGCAGCGGAGACAGGCCGAGGGGAAACACCATATATTTT. It translates to CASSGDRPRGNTIYF.

The J gene is TRBJ2-3, the V gene TRBV18; D gene ambiguous. V gave up 3 bases and J gave up 9 bases, with 7 bases separating them. This CDR3 region has 11 residues. The germline CDR1 and CDR2 sequences are KGHSH and LQKENI. CDR3 DNA: TGTGCCAGCTCACCTGAGAAGACGCAGTATTTT. This encodes CASSPEKTQYF.

This clone is a singleton in its sample. For the CDR3, the DNA is TGTGCCAGCAGCGTAGGGCGACTAGCGAAAGACAATGAGCAGTTCTTC. It codes for CASSVGRLAKDNEQFF. The chain recombines TRBV9 with TRBJ2-1; TRBD2 agrees at 8 bases. The length of the CDR3 is 16 residues. Germline V lookup: CDR1 SGDLS, CDR2 YYNGEE. After removal of 0 bases from V and 5 bases from J, the junction contained 7 bases not matched to a gene.